A selection of T cell receptor beta chains follows, all from one sample in a study of T cells in Graves' hyperthyroidism and ophthalmopathy. TCRdb fed the multiplex PCR reads into MiXCR, producing one record per CDR3 protein. Of a few hundred thousand distinct CDR3 sequences listed, about 14% are singletons. The material sequenced was blood. These receptors were collected from a woman aged 25 to 39 with Graves' hyperthyroidism that later progressed to Graves' ophthalmopathy. The CDR3 runs from the conserved cysteine through the conserved F or W. The order of the fields is V gene, J gene, CDR3 length, D gene, clone size, CDR3 protein, CDR3 DNA. D genes are given only for firm matches. For some rows the clone size is stated as once, few or many, or as a class when expanded; others skip it.

V gene: TRBV4-3; J gene: TRBJ2-1; CDR3 length: 16; D gene: .; clone size: .; CDR3 protein: CASSQDGVAAYNEQFF; CDR3 DNA: TGCGCCAGCAGCCAAGATGGAGTAGCAGCCTACAATGAGCAGTTCTTC
V gene: TRBV19; J gene: TRBJ2-3; CDR3 length: 15; D gene: TRBD2; clone size: few; CDR3 protein: CASRKREGSTDTQYF; CDR3 DNA: TGTGCCAGTAGGAAGCGGGAGGGATCTACAGATACGCAGTATTTT
V gene: TRBV7-9; J gene: TRBJ1-2; CDR3 length: 13; D gene: TRBD1; clone size: few; CDR3 protein: CASSFSDRRGNTF; CDR3 DNA: TGTGCCAGCAGTTTTTCGGACAGGCGCGGGAACACCTTC
V gene: TRBV11-1; J gene: TRBJ1-1; CDR3 length: 15; D gene: .; clone size: many; CDR3 protein: CASSSDRVGGTEAFF; CDR3 DNA: TGTGCCAGCAGCTCAGACCGGGTCGGGGGGACTGAAGCTTTCTTT
V gene: TRBV5-1; J gene: TRBJ2-3; CDR3 length: 14; D gene: .; clone size: few; CDR3 protein: CASSLSDTTDTQYF; CDR3 DNA: TGCGCCAGCAGCTTGAGCGATACCACAGATACGCAGTATTTT
V gene: TRBV3-1; J gene: TRBJ2-2; CDR3 length: 15; D gene: .; clone size: few; CDR3 protein: CASSQGPLSGGELFF; CDR3 DNA: TGTGCCAGCAGCCAAGGCCCCCTTTCTGGCGGGGAGCTGTTTTTT
V gene: TRBV19; J gene: TRBJ2-7; CDR3 length: 14; D gene: .; clone size: few; CDR3 protein: CASSVGTSFYEQYF; CDR3 DNA: TGTGCCAGTAGTGTCGGGACTTCTTTCTACGAGCAGTACTTC
V gene: TRBV5-5; J gene: TRBJ2-3; CDR3 length: 15; D gene: TRBD2; clone size: .; CDR3 protein: CASSTAGGPTDTQYF; CDR3 DNA: TGTGCCAGCAGTACAGCGGGAGGCCCCACAGATACGCAGTATTTT
V gene: TRBV19; J gene: TRBJ2-2; CDR3 length: 16; D gene: .; clone size: .; CDR3 protein: CASSNRDFTNTGELFF; CDR3 DNA: TGTGCCAGTAGTAATCGGGACTTTACAAACACCGGGGAGCTGTTTTTT
V gene: TRBV19; J gene: TRBJ1-4; CDR3 length: 15; D gene: .; clone size: many; CDR3 protein: CASRPALGEGEKLFF; CDR3 DNA: TGTGCCAGTAGGCCCGCTCTGGGGGAAGGCGAAAAACTGTTTTTT
V gene: TRBV30; J gene: TRBJ2-7; CDR3 length: 13; D gene: .; clone size: many; CDR3 protein: CAWSRGNTYEQYF; CDR3 DNA: TGTGCCTGGAGTCGGGGGAACACCTACGAGCAGTACTTC
V gene: TRBV19; J gene: TRBJ2-1; CDR3 length: 15; D gene: TRBD1; clone size: many; CDR3 protein: CASSTGGGVYNEQFF; CDR3 DNA: TGTGCCAGTAGTACAGGGGGTGGGGTATACAATGAGCAGTTCTTC
V gene: TRBV30; J gene: TRBJ1-3; CDR3 length: 14; D gene: .; clone size: few; CDR3 protein: CAWSASGAGNTIYF; CDR3 DNA: TGTGCCTGGAGTGCCTCCGGGGCTGGAAACACCATATATTTT